This TCR beta chain was retrieved from a study of CD8+CD57+ T cells in acquired aplastic anemia. Patients sequenced had flow cytometry evidence of CD8+CD57+ cell expansion. Blood came from patients not yet given any therapy. Genomic DNA served as template for TCR beta VDJ and CDR3 profiling. TCRdb analysed the reads with MiXCR anew, one entry per CDR3 protein. The sample has about 260,000 distinct CDR3 sequences; about 80% are singletons. The germline V gene has CDR1 LNHNV and CDR2 YYDKDF (reference sequence). Trimming left V 10 bases short and J 5 bases short, with 20 bases between. The CDR3 is made up of 14 amino acids.

The sample taken for sequencing was sorted CD4+, CD8+, or CD8+CD57+ T cells (not recorded which) from PBMCs. The chain recombines TRBV15 with TRBJ1-2; D remains ambiguous. This receptor was identified in a human donor with aplastic anemia. CDR3 sequence: CASSGGKEQYGYTF. CDR3 sequence (DNA): TGTGCCAGCAGTGGTGGCAAGGAGCAATATGGCTACACCTTC.